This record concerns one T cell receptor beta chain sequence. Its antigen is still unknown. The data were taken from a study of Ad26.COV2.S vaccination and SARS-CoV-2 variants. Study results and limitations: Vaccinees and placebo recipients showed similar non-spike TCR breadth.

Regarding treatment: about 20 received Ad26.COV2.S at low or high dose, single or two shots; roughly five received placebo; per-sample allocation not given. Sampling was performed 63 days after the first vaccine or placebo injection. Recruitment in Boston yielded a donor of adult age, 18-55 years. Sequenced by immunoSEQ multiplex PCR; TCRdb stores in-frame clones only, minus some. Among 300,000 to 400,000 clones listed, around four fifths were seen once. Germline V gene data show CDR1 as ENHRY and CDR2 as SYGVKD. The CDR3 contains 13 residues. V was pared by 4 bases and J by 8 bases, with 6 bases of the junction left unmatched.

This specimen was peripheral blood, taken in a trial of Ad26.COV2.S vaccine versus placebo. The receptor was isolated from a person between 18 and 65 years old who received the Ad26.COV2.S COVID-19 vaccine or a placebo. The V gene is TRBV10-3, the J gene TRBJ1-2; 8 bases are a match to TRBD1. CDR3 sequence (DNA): TGTGCCATCAGTGGACAGGGGCCCGGGGGCTACACCTTC. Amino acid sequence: CAISGQGPGGYTF.